These 29 T cell receptor beta chains share one sample of origin, sequenced in a study of blood T cell repertoires in COVID-19 (dated by TCRdb to 2018 to 2021). Library prep was done by the immunoSEQ multiplex PCR assay. TCRdb carries this immuneACCESS record with in-frame sequences only. Its versions omit some clonotypes, under half of them owing to an unresolved V gene in the studies checked, with the rest unexplained. The sample table lists 200,000 to 250,000 clones, roughly 83% of them with a count of one. The top ten clonotypes cover 1.3% of the sample. Sequenced material: PBMCs or T cells enriched from blood (not recorded which). The source is a woman in her thirties or forties with acute COVID-19.

This clone was seen a handful of times. This chain uses TRBV3-1 (or the pseudogene TRBV3-2) with TRBJ1-1, with D unresolved. There are 13 residues in the CDR3. V dropped 0 bases and J dropped 0 bases, with 2 bases sitting between them. Germline V gene data show CDR1 as LGHDT and CDR2 as YNNKEL (reference sequence). For the CDR3, the DNA is TGTGCCAGCAGCCAAGACATGAACACTGAAGCTTTCTTT. This codes for CASSQDMNTEAFF.

Concerning this clone: A read error is possible here, since a much larger clone lies one base away. The chain employs TRBV28 and TRBJ1-3, with a tentative D call TRBD1 (5 bases). This CDR3 contains 14 residues. Germline CDR1 is MDHEN and CDR2 is SYDVKM. The CDR3 DNA reads TGTGCCAGCAGCTCAACAGGCACTGGAAGCACCATATATTTT. As protein: CASSSTGTGSTIYF.

The CDR3 reads CASSYERGRAGTEQFF. CDR3 nucleotide sequence: TGTGCCAGCAGTTACGAGCGCGGGAGAGCAGGAACTGAGCAGTTCTTC. The chain has TRBV6-6 and TRBJ2-1; 7 nucleotides align to TRBD2. This CDR3 has 16 residues. V trimming: 2 bases; J trimming: 9 bases; junction bases outside the gene matches: 13. Germline V gene lookup returns CDR1 MNHNY and CDR2 SVGAGI (reference sequence).

The rearrangement uses TRBV5-3 and TRBJ2-2; possibly TRBD1 for D (5 bases). TRBV5-3 carries the ORF label, with uncertain function. The V end lost 0 bases, the J end lost 3 bases, and 12 bases lay between the germline ends. The CDR3 runs to 16 residues. CDR3 loop: CARSLGRPRDTGELFF. In DNA, the CDR3 is TGTGCCAGAAGCTTGGGTCGGCCCAGGGACACCGGGGAGCTGTTTTTT.

This sequence joins TRBV6-1 and TRBJ2-3; the D is unclear. Germline values: CDR1 MNHNS, CDR2 SASEGT. V lost 2 bases and J 5 bases, leaving 5 bases between the germline ends. There are 12 residues in the CDR3. The CDR3 loop is CASSEQVDTQYF. The CDR3 nucleotides are TGTGCCAGCAGTGAACAGGTAGATACGCAGTATTTT.

The chain has TRBV19 and TRBJ1-5; no clear D gene. Per germline, CDR1 LNHDA and CDR2 SQIVND (reference sequence). This CDR3 comprises 18 residues. V was cut by 4 bases and J by 0 bases, with 19 bases left in between. The CDR3, as DNA: TGTGCCAGTAGTACAGCCCGAGTCGCGGGATTTAGCAATCAGCCCCAGCATTTT. The encoded protein is CASSTARVAGFSNQPQHF.

This chain links TRBV6-1 with TRBJ1-5, with D unclear. Germline values: CDR1 MNHNS, CDR2 SASEGT. Trimming took 3 bases from V and 1 from J, leaving 10 bases between them. This CDR3 has 15 amino acids. The CDR3 spells CASSDFGGSNQPQHF. The CDR3 nucleotides read TGTGCCAGCAGTGATTTCGGAGGGAGCAATCAGCCCCAGCATTTT.

As regards this clone: This CDR3 is also generated by other DNA sequences in the sample. V gene TRBV5-1 combines with J gene TRBJ2-7; 7 nucleotides match TRBD1. CDR3 length: 15 residues. Losses at the gene ends were 2 bases for V and 2 bases for J; bases not matched to a gene: 7. The V gene's germline CDR1 is SGHRS and CDR2 YFSETQ. CDR3: CASSFTGTETYEQYF. The CDR3 DNA reads TGCGCCAGCAGCTTTACCGGGACAGAGACCTACGAGCAGTACTTC.

The chain couples TRBV12-3 or TRBV12-4 to TRBJ2-7, with 7 bases fitting TRBD2. Trimming removed 6 bases from V and 5 bases from J; junction bases left unmatched: 7. The CDR3 has 13 amino acids. DNA for the CDR3: TGTGCCAGCAGCACGGGAGGTTCCGACGAGCAGTACTTC. It yields the protein CASSTGGSDEQYF.

This sequence joins TRBV28 and TRBJ1-2, with D unresolved. Trimming left V 5 bases short and J 2 bases short, with 12 bases between. The CDR3 has 14 residues. From germline, CDR1 is MDHEN and CDR2 SYDVKM. The CDR3 reads CASSPPTGNYGYTF. The CDR3 bases are TGTGCCAGCAGTCCCCCAACGGGAAACTATGGCTACACCTTC.

The chain recombines TRBV6-5 with TRBJ1-4; unclear D gene. Germline V gene sequence: CDR1 MNHEY, CDR2 SVGAGI. The CDR3 spans 11 residues. V dropped 6 bases and J dropped 7 bases, with 6 bases sitting between them. CDR3 sequence reads: CASSYFEKLFF. CDR3 DNA sequence: TGTGCCAGCAGCTATTTTGAAAAACTGTTTTTT.

This clone was counted only a few times. V usage is TRBV7-9 and J usage is TRBJ1-5, with 7 bases lining up with TRBD1. The V gene's germline CDR1 is SEHNR and CDR2 FQNEAQ (reference sequence). After removal of 5 bases from V and 1 base from J, the junction contained 5 bases not matched to a gene. The CDR3 runs to 15 residues. CDR3 sequence: CASSSRQGSNQPQHF. CDR3 bases: TGTGCCAGCAGCAGTAGACAGGGAAGCAATCAGCCCCAGCATTTT.

This clone was detected once. The CDR3 region is CASSPTGNSPLHF. CDR3 bases: TGTGCCAGCAGTCCTACAGGCAATTCACCCCTCCACTTT. J is TRBJ1-6 and V is TRBV6-4; TRBD1 might be the D (5 bases). The ends were cut back, 5 bases at V and 7 bases at J, with 9 bases in the middle. Germline V gene sequence: CDR1 MRHNA, CDR2 SNTAGT. The CDR3 loop spans 13 amino acids.

V gene TRBV12-5 combines with J gene TRBJ2-1; D might be TRBD1 (7 bases). Between the trimmed V and J ends, which lost 7 bases and 6 bases, there was a span of 13 bases. CDR1 and CDR2 from the germline V gene are LGHNT and FRNRAP. The CDR3 runs 13 residues. The DNA of the CDR3 is TGTGCTAGTGCTCCCAGGGGGGCCAATGAGCAGTTCTTC. Translated: CASAPRGANEQFF.

CDR3 sequence reads: CASSPRAGGLRETQYF. CDR3 bases: TGTGCCAGCAGCCCCAGAGCGGGAGGCCTCCGTGAGACCCAGTACTTC. The rearrangement uses TRBV3-1 (or the pseudogene TRBV3-2) and TRBJ2-5; TRBD2 aligns across 9 bases. The CDR3 runs 16 residues. J lost 5 bases, V lost 4 bases, and 11 bases had no gene match. The germline V gene encodes CDR1 LGHDT and CDR2 YNNKEL (reference sequence).

The V gene is TRBV3-1 (or the pseudogene TRBV3-2), the J gene TRBJ2-1; tentatively, D is TRBD2 (5 bases). V shed 0 bases and J shed 8 bases, with 14 bases lying between them. Germline V gene data show CDR1 as LGHDT and CDR2 as YNNKEL (reference sequence). This CDR3 region has 15 residues. CDR3 sequence reads: CASSQEFLSVDEQFF. CDR3 DNA: TGTGCCAGCAGCCAAGAATTCCTTAGCGTCGATGAGCAGTTCTTC.

This CDR3 reads CASSAEVLAGYNEQFF. The CDR3 DNA sequence: TGTGCCAGCAGCGCAGAGGTACTAGCGGGATACAATGAGCAGTTCTTC. The chain uses TRBV9 and TRBJ2-1; 10 nucleotides line up with TRBD2. Per the germline V gene, CDR1 is SGDLS and CDR2 is YYNGEE. J was trimmed by 4 bases and V by 3 bases; bases with no gene match: 7. The CDR3 extends over 16 amino acids.

Only a few counts were recorded for this clone. The J gene is TRBJ1-2, the V gene TRBV28; TRBD1 is a possible D gene (5 bases). Trimming took off 2 bases at V and 6 bases at J, with 10 bases between the two ends. Germline assignment: CDR1 MDHEN and CDR2 SYDVKM. CDR3 size: 13 residues. CDR3 bases: TGTGCCAGCAGTTTAAGGGGTGGGAATGGCTACACCTTC. It encodes CASSLRGGNGYTF.

This clone was counted a single time. This sequence joins TRBV2 and TRBJ1-4, with D possibly matching TRBD1 (5 bases). Germline V gene data show CDR1 as SNHLY and CDR2 as FYNNEI. Trimming left V 9 bases short and J 3 bases short, with 11 bases between. The length of the CDR3 is 13 residues. In DNA, the CDR3 is TGTGCCAGTTCCAGGGTCCCTAATGAAAAACTGTTTTTT. It translates to CASSRVPNEKLFF.

The chain carries TRBV6-1 and TRBJ2-7; 9 bases agree with TRBD1. The CDR3 covers 15 residues. Per the germline V gene, CDR1 is MNHNS and CDR2 is SASEGT. V was clipped by 2 bases and J by 4 bases; unmatched bases: 6. The CDR3 is CASSEFVGQGYEQYF. The CDR3 nucleotides read TGTGCCAGCAGTGAATTTGTCGGACAGGGGTACGAGCAGTACTTC.

The chain carries TRBV19 and TRBJ1-2; TRBD1 aligns across 8 bases. The CDR3 extends over 13 amino acids. Germline lookup yields CDR1 LNHDA and CDR2 SQIVND (reference sequence). V shed 5 bases, J shed 3 bases, and the junction held 2 bases outside the gene matches. The CDR3 region has the DNA TGTGCCAGTAGTGACAGGGGTGACTATGGCTACACCTTC. This sequence encodes CASSDRGDYGYTF. Supplemented by reference TRBV19 and TRBJ1-2, the full variable domain reads DGGITQSPKYLFRKEGQNVTLSCEQNLNHDAMYWYRQDPGQGLRLIYYSQIVNDFQKGDIAEGYSVSREKKESFPLTVTSAQKNPTAFYLCASSDRGDYGYTFGSGTRLTVV.

The chain employs TRBV5-5 and TRBJ2-4; 12 bases align to TRBD2. After removal of 5 bases from V and 6 bases from J, the junction contained 12 bases not matched to a gene. From germline, CDR1 is SGHKS and CDR2 YYEKEE (reference sequence). The CDR3 covers 17 residues. Here the CDR3 DNA reads TGTGCCAGCAGTCCTGAACTACTAGCGGGGGGAGGAAACATTCAGTACTTC. This translates into CASSPELLAGGGNIQYF.

This clone has a handful of counts. This chain joins TRBV11-3 and TRBJ1-1; D gene uncertain. Germline assignment: CDR1 SGHNT and CDR2 YENEEA. The CDR3 length is 14 residues. V was cut by 5 bases and J by 4 bases, with 14 bases left in between. CDR3 coding DNA: TGTGCCAGCAGCCCATCGAGGGTCTCCACTGAAGCTTTCTTT. Translating gives CASSPSRVSTEAFF.

This rearrangement joins TRBV5-4 to TRBJ2-7; tentatively, D is TRBD1 (6 bases). V lost 4 bases and J 5 bases, leaving 13 bases between the germline ends. The CDR3 is 13 residues long. The germline gives CDR1 SGHNT, CDR2 YYREEE (reference sequence). CDR3 loop: CASSTETGNEQYF. In nucleotides, the CDR3 is TGTGCCAGCAGCACCGAGACAGGCAACGAGCAGTACTTC.

V usage is TRBV6-5 and J usage is TRBJ1-4; 10 nucleotides agree with TRBD1. V lost 6 bases, J lost 5 bases, and 6 bases stayed unmatched. This CDR3 spans 15 amino acids. Germline CDR1 is MNHEY and CDR2 is SVGAGI. CDR3 protein: CASRETGGNNEKLFF. For the CDR3, the DNA is TGTGCCAGCAGGGAGACAGGGGGCAACAATGAAAAACTGTTTTTT.

The CDR3 DNA reads as TGCGCCAGCAGCTTGAAGCGGGAATTCGGGCTCTACGAGCAGTACTTC. Protein product: CASSLKREFGLYEQYF. The V and J genes are TRBV5-1 and TRBJ2-7; 7 bases line up with TRBD2. After removal of 1 base from V and 3 bases from J, the junction contained 10 bases not matched to a gene. The germline gives CDR1 SGHRS, CDR2 YFSETQ. The CDR3 totals 16 residues.

J is TRBJ1-5 and V is TRBV5-8; unclear D gene. The CDR3 totals 12 residues. V was cut by 2 bases and J by 6 bases, with 6 bases left in between. Germline V lookup: CDR1 SGHTS, CDR2 YDEGEE. The chain's CDR3 is CASSFLSQPQHF. The CDR3 nucleotides read TGTGCCAGCAGCTTTTTGAGTCAGCCCCAGCATTTT.

The chain joins TRBV21-1 to TRBJ2-7; the tabulated D call, TRBD2, remains unverified against the DNA. TRBV21-1 is a pseudogene locus. This CDR3 contains 10 residues. DNA of the CDR3: TGTGCCAGCACTGCCTACGAGCAGTACTTC. This encodes CASTAYEQYF.

The CDR3 DNA is TGTGCCAGCAGTTACGGAGACAGGACCTATGGCTACACCTTC. It is translated as CASSYGDRTYGYTF. The rearrangement uses TRBV6-6 and TRBJ1-2, with a tentative D call TRBD1 (6 bases). The CDR3 consists of 14 residues. The germline CDR1 and CDR2 sequences are MNHNY and SVGAGI (reference sequence). V dropped 2 bases and J dropped 4 bases, with 11 bases sitting between them.